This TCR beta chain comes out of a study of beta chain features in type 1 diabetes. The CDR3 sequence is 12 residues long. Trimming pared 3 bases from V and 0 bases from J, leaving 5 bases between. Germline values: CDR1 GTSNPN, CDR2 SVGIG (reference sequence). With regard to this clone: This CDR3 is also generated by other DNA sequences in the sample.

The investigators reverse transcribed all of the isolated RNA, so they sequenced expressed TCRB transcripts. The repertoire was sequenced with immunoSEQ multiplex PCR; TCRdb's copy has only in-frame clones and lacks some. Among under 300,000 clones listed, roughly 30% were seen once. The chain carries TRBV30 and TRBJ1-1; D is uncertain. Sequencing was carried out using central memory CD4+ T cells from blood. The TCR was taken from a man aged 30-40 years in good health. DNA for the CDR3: TGTGCCTGGAGAGGGATGAACACTGAAGCTTTCTTT. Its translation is CAWRGMNTEAFF.